This T cell receptor beta chain was obtained from a study of metastatic and nonmetastatic thyroid tumors. MiXCR reprocessed the PCR reads for TCRdb. The sample shows about 14,000 clones, roughly 12% of them seen only once. In its sample, this clone is medium-sized (0.01 to 0.1%). Other DNA sequences in the sample encode the same CDR3. Ahead of thyroid surgery, no patient had received treatment of any kind. The CDR3 has 14 residues. V lost 6 bases, J lost 3 bases, and 13 bases lay in between. Per the germline V gene, CDR1 is MNHNS and CDR2 is SASEGT. This clonotype was obtained from a female donor with papillary thyroid cancer or a benign thyroid nodule (not recorded which). Some clones in this sample may be carry-over from other donors' samples. The specimen sequenced was blood. This chain links TRBV6-1 with TRBJ2-3; possibly TRBD1 for D (7 bases). CDR3 protein: CASSQQGRTDTQYF. DNA of the CDR3: TGTGCCAGCAGCCAACAGGGGAGGACAGATACGCAGTATTTT.